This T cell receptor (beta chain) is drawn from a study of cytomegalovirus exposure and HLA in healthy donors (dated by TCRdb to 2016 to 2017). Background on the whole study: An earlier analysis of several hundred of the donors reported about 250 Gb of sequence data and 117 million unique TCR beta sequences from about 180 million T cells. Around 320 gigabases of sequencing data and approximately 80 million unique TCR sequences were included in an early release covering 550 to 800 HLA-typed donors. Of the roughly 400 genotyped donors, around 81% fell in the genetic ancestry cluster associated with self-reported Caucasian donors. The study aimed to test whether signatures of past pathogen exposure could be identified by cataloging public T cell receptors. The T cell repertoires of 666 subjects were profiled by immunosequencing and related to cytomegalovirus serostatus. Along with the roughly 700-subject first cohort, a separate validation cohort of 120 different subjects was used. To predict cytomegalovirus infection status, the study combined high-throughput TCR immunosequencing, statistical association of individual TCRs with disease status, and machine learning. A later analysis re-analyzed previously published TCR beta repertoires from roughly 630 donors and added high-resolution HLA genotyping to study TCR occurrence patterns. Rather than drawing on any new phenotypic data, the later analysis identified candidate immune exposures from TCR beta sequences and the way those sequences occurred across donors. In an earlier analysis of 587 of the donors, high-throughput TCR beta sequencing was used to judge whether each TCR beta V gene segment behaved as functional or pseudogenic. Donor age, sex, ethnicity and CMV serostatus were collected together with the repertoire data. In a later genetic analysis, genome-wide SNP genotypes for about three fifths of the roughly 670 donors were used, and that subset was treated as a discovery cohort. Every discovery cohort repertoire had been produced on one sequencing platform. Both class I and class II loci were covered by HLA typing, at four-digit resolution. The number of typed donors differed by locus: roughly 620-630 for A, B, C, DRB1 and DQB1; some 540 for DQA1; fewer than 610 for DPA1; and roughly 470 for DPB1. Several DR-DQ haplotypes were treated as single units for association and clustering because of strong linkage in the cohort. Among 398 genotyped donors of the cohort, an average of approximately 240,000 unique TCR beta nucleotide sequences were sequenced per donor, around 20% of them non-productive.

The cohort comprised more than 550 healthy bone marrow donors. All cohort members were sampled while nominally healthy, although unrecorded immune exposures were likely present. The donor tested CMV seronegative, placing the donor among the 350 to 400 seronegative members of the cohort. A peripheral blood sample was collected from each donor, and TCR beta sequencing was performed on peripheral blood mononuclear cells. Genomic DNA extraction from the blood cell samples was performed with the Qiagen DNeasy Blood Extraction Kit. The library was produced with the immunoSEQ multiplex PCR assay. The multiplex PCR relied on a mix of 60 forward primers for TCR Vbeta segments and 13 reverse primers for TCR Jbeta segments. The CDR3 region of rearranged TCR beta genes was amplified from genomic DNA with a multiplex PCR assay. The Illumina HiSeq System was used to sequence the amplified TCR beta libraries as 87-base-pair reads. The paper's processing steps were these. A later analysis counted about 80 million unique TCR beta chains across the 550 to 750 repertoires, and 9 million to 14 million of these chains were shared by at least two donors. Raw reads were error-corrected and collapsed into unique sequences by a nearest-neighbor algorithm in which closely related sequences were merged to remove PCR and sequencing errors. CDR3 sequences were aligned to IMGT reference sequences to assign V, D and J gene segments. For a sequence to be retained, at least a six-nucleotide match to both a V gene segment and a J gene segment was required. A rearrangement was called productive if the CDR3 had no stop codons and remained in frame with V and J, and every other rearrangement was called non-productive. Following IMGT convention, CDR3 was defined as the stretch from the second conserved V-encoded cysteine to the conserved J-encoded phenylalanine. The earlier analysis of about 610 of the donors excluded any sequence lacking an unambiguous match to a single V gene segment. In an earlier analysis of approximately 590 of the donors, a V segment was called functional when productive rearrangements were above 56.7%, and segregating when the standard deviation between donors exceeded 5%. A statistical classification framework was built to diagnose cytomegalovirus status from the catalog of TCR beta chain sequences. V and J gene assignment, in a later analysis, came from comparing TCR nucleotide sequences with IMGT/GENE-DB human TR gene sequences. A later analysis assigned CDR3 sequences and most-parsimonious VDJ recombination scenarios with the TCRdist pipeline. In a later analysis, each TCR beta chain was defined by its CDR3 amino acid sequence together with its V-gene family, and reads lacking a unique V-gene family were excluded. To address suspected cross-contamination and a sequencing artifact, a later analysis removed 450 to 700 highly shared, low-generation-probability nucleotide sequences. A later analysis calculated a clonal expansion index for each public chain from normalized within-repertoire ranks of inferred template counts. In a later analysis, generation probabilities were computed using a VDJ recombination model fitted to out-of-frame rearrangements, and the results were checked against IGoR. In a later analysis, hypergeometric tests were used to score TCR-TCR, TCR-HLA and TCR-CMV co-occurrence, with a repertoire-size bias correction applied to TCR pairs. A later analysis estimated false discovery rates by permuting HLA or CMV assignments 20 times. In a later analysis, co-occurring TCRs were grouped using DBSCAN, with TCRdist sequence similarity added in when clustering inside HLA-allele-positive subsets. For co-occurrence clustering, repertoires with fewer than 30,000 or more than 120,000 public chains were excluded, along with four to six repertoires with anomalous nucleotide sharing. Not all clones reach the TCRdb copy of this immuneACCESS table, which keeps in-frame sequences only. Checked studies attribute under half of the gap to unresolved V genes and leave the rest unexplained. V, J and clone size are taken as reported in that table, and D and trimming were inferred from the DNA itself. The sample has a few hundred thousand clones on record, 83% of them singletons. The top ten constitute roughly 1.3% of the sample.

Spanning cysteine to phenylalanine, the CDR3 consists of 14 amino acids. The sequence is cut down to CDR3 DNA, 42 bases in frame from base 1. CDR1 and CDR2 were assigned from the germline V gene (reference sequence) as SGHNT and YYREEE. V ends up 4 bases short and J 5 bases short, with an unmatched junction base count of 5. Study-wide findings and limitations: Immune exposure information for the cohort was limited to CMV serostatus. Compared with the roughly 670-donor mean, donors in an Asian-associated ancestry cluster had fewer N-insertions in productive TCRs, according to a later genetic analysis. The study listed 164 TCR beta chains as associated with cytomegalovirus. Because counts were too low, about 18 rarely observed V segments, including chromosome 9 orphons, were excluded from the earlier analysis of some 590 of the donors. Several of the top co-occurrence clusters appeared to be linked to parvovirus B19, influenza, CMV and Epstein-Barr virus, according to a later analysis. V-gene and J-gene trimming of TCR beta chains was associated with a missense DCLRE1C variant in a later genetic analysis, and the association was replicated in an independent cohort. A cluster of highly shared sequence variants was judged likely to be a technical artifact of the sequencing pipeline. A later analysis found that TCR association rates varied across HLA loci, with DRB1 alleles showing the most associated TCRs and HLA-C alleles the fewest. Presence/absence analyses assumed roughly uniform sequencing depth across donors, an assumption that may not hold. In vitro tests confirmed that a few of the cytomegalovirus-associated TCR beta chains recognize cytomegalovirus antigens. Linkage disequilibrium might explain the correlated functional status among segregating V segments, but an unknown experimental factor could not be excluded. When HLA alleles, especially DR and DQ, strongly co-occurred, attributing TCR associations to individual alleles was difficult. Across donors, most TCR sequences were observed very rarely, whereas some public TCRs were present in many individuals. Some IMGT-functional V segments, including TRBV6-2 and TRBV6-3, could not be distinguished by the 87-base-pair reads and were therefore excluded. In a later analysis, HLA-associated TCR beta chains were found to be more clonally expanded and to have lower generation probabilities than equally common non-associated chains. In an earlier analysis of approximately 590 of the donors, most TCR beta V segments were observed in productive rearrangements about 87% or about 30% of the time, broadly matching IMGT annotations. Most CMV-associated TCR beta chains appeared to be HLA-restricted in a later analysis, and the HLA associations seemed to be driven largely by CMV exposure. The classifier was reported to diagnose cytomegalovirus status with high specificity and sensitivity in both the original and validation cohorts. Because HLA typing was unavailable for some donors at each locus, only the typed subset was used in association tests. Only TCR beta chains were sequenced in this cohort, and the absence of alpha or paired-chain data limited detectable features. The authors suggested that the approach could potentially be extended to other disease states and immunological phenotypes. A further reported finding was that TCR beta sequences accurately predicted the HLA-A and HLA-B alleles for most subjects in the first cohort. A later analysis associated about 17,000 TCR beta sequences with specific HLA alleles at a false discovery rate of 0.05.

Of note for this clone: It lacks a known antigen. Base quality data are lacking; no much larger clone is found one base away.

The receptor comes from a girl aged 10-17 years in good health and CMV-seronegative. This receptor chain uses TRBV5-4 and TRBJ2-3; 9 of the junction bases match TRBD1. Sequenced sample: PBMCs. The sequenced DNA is TGTGCCAGCAGCCGGACAGGGGATGGAGATACGCAGTATTTT. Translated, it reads CASSRTGDGDTQYF.